This entry lists 28 T cell receptor beta chains sequenced from one sample in a study of cytomegalovirus exposure and HLA in healthy donors. Primers for the PCR totalled 60 Vbeta and 13 Jbeta. Clones were sequenced by immunoSEQ multiplex PCR, and TCRdb holds only the in-frame ones, with some missing. The table lists about 52,000 clones, about three quarters of them singletons. The sample was PBMCs. The source is a woman in her fifties or sixties in good health and CMV-seronegative.

J is TRBJ2-3 and V is TRBV29-1; 9 positions agree with TRBD1. V dropped 3 bases and J dropped 6; count of bases not matched to a gene: 4. CDR1 is SQVTM and CDR2 is ANQGSEA in the germline V gene. CDR3 size: 13 residues. The DNA of the CDR3 is TGCAGCGTTGATACAGGGGGCATGGATACGCAGTATTTT. Encoded protein: CSVDTGGMDTQYF.

The chain employs TRBV30 and TRBJ2-5; no clear D gene. Germline assignment: CDR1 GTSNPN and CDR2 SVGIG (reference sequence). Trimming left V 3 bases short and J 0 bases short, with 5 bases between. This CDR3 region has 12 residues. CDR3 residues: CAWRQYQETQYF. CDR3 sequence (DNA): TGTGCCTGGAGACAGTACCAAGAGACCCAGTACTTC.

This clone has only a few counts. The chain combines TRBV13 with TRBJ2-4; D ambiguous. V lost 4 bases and J 1 base, leaving 11 bases between the germline ends. The length of the CDR3 is 15 residues. Germline V CDR1 and CDR2: PRHDT, FYEKMQ (reference sequence). This CDR3 reads CASSSPEEAKNIQYF. The CDR3 bases are TGTGCCAGCAGCTCTCCTGAAGAGGCCAAAAACATTCAGTACTTC.

This chain links TRBV21-1 with TRBJ2-3; TRBD2 is the table's D call and was not checked against the DNA. TRBV21-1 is recorded as a pseudogene. There are 15 residues in the CDR3. The CDR3: CATEGLAGAGDTQYF. In DNA, the CDR3 is TGTGCCACTGAGGGACTAGCGGGAGCCGGAGATACGCAGTATTTT.

The chain recombines TRBV5-1 with TRBJ2-2, with D possibly matching TRBD2 (5 bases). This CDR3 region has 14 residues. The V gene lost 6 bases and the J gene lost 5 bases, with 14 bases spanning the gap. Germline values: CDR1 SGHRS, CDR2 YFSETQ. CDR3 bases: TGCGCCAGCAACTTTGGGAGAGGGACCGGGGAGCTGTTTTTT. It translates to CASNFGRGTGELFF.

V usage is TRBV19 and J usage is TRBJ2-1; D is perhaps TRBD1 (5 bases). CDR1 is LNHDA, CDR2 SQIVND, per germline (reference sequence). CDR3 length: 15 amino acids. The V gene lost 7 bases and the J gene lost 4 bases, with 17 bases spanning the gap. CDR3 DNA sequence: TGTGCCAGTACCTGGTCTCTTAAGGGGTACAATGAGCAGTTCTTC. Its protein product is CASTWSLKGYNEQFF.

The CDR3 reads CASSQRSSGMGEQFF. The CDR3 DNA reads TGTGCCAGCAGCCAACGGTCTAGCGGGATGGGTGAGCAGTTCTTC. The chain has TRBV14 and TRBJ2-1; 9 nucleotides align to TRBD2. The germline V gene has CDR1 SGHDN and CDR2 FVKESK. V shed 2 bases and J 9 bases; nucleotides not matched to a gene: 8. The CDR3 covers 15 residues.

The chain uses TRBV29-1 and TRBJ2-1, with D maybe TRBD2 (5 bases). This CDR3 has 12 residues. Germline V gene sequence: CDR1 SQVTM, CDR2 ANQGSEA. V lost 4 bases and J 5 bases, leaving 9 bases between the germline ends. CDR3: CSVGERDNEQFF. The CDR3, as DNA: TGCAGCGTTGGTGAGAGGGACAATGAGCAGTTCTTC.

The V gene is TRBV5-4, the J gene TRBJ2-2, with a tentative D call TRBD1 (6 bases). The length of the CDR3 is 15 residues. From germline, CDR1 is SGHNT and CDR2 YYREEE (reference sequence). V was shortened by 2 bases and J by 4 bases, with 12 bases between the two germline ends. For the CDR3, the DNA is TGTGCCAGCAGCTTCAGGGGAGAGAGCACCGGGGAGCTGTTTTTT. Translation gives CASSFRGESTGELFF.

This chain joins TRBV19 and TRBJ2-7; D is perhaps TRBD1 (6 bases). CDR1 is LNHDA, CDR2 SQIVND, per germline (reference sequence). V was clipped by 6 bases and J by 5 bases, with 20 bases between them. The CDR3 loop spans 15 amino acids. The CDR3, as DNA: TGTGCCAGTAGCATTATCTCAGGGGCGAGGAACGAGCAGTACTTC. This codes for CASSIISGARNEQYF.

The chain employs TRBV27 and TRBJ2-7, with D perhaps matching TRBD2 (6 bases). The length of the CDR3 is 11 residues. Trimming shortened V by 3 bases and J by 6 bases, and 6 bases separated the two germline ends. Germline CDR1 and CDR2: MNHEY and SMNVEV (reference sequence). CDR3 nucleotides: TGTGCCAGCAGTTTGACTAGCGAGCAGTACTTC. As protein: CASSLTSEQYF.

The J gene is TRBJ1-2, the V gene TRBV29-1; D possibly corresponds to TRBD1 (5 bases). The ends were cut back, 5 bases at V and 7 bases at J, with 20 bases in the middle. Germline values: CDR1 SQVTM, CDR2 ANQGSEA. The CDR3 length is 14 residues. Here the CDR3 DNA reads TGCAGCGTTCTAACCATATCAGGGTGGGGTGGCTACACCTTC. Translating gives CSVLTISGWGGYTF.

The CDR3 DNA follows: TGTGCCAGCATTAGGACAGGGCTTGGGGAGCAGTACTTC. This encodes CASIRTGLGEQYF. The chain recombines TRBV6-5 with TRBJ2-7; 8 nucleotides agree with TRBD1. This CDR3 is 13 amino acids long. V shed 7 bases, J shed 7 bases, and the junction held 9 bases outside the gene matches. Germline-derived CDR1 and CDR2 are MNHEY and SVGAGI.

CDR3 coding DNA: TGTGCCAGCAGTTACTCGACACCCCTTGACACTGAAGCTTTCTTT. Translation: CASSYSTPLDTEAFF. The rearrangement links TRBV6-5 to TRBJ1-1; the D is unclear. The germline V gene encodes CDR1 MNHEY and CDR2 SVGAGI. CDR3 length equals 15 residues. Trimming removed 0 bases at V and 3 bases at J, with 11 bases between.

This clone was detected only once. This sequence joins TRBV6-1 and TRBJ2-5; 10 bases match TRBD2. CDR3 length: 15 amino acids. Germline V gene sequence: CDR1 MNHNS, CDR2 SASEGT. The V and J ends lost 7 bases and 3 bases, in that order; junction bases with no gene match: 8. CDR3 region: CASTSGLAEKETQYF. The CDR3 DNA is TGTGCCAGCACCTCAGGACTAGCGGAAAAAGAGACCCAGTACTTC.

This clone was counted only a few times. CDR3 nucleotides: TGTGCCAGCAGTTCCGGCGGCCAGGGGGCATTCACCTACGAGCAGTACTTC. Translating gives CASSSGGQGAFTYEQYF. This chain links TRBV28 with TRBJ2-7, with 8 bases fitting TRBD1. V gave up 4 bases and J gave up 2 bases; unmatched junction bases: 13. The germline V gene has CDR1 MDHEN and CDR2 SYDVKM. This CDR3 has 17 residues. The variable domain in full, with the rest retrieved from reference TRBV28 and TRBJ2-7, is DVKVTQSSRYLVKRTGEKVFLECVQDMDHENMFWYRQDPGLGLRLIYFSYDVKMKEKGDIPEGYSVSREKKERFSLILESASTNQTSMYLCASSSGGQGAFTYEQYFGPGTRLTVT.

The chain recombines TRBV7-8 with TRBJ2-7, with TRBD1 matching 7 bases. Germline CDR1 SGHVS, CDR2 FQNEAQ. Trimming removed 5 bases from V and 2 bases from J; junction bases left unmatched: 3. The CDR3 consists of 13 residues. The DNA for the CDR3 is TGTGCCAGCAGCATAGGGACAGCCTACGAGCAGTACTTC. Residues: CASSIGTAYEQYF.

The V call is TRBV7-8, the J call TRBJ1-1; D not certain. There are 16 residues in the CDR3. CDR1 and CDR2 from the germline V gene are SGHVS and FQNEAQ. V dropped 3 bases and J dropped 0 bases, with 14 bases sitting between them. In nucleotides, the CDR3 is TGTGCCAGCAGCTTGTACGGAGAGATCATGAACACTGAAGCTTTCTTT. Amino acid sequence: CASSLYGEIMNTEAFF.

V is TRBV7-6 and J is TRBJ1-5, with D possibly TRBD1 on 6 matching bases. V was shortened by 5 bases and J by 5 bases, with 10 bases between the two germline ends. CDR3 length equals 13 residues. Germline V CDR1 and CDR2: SGHVS, FNYEAQ. In DNA, the CDR3 is TGTGCCAGCAGCAAACAGGGTGATCAGCCCCAGCATTTT. This translates into CASSKQGDQPQHF.

The V call is TRBV5-1, the J call TRBJ2-1, with TRBD2 identical over 10 bases. This CDR3 spans 15 amino acids. Trimming at V came to 4 bases and at J to 7 bases, leaving 8 bases not matched to a gene. The germline CDR1 and CDR2 sequences are SGHRS and YFSETQ. Here the CDR3 DNA reads TGCGCCAGCAGCCCGCTAGCGGGAGAGTCGAATGAGCAGTTCTTC. This codes for CASSPLAGESNEQFF.

This clone was found a few times. The chain joins TRBV28 to TRBJ1-1; TRBD1 matches at 9 bases. Germline CDR1 MDHEN, CDR2 SYDVKM. The CDR3 covers 12 residues. The V and J ends lost 10 bases and 4 bases, in that order; junction bases with no gene match: 4. CDR3 sequence (DNA): TGTGCCACAACGGACAGGGGCACTGAAGCTTTCTTT. Amino acid sequence: CATTDRGTEAFF.

Note on this clone: A junction end diverges from the germline sequence, so it may reflect a read error. The gene calls are TRBV7-3 and TRBJ2-2; D not certain. There are 12 residues in the CDR3. The germline CDR1 and CDR2 sequences are SGHTA and FQGTGA. CDR3 bases: TGTGCCAGCAGCTCCAACATCGGGGAGCTGTTTTTT. Its translation is CASSSNIGELFF.

The J gene is TRBJ1-3, the V gene TRBV18; no definite D call. V lost 0 bases to trimming and J lost 0 bases, with 6 bases between them. The CDR3 is 15 residues long. In germline, CDR1 is KGHSH, CDR2 LQKENI. CDR3 nucleotides: TGTGCCAGCTCACCACCGTCCCTCTCTGGAAACACCATATATTTT. Its translation: CASSPPSLSGNTIYF. Full variable domain (outside the CDR3, taken from reference TRBV18 and TRBJ1-3): NAGVMQNPRHLVRRRGQEARLRCSPMKGHSHVYWYRQLPEEGLKFMVYLQKENIIDESGMPKERFSAEFPKEGPSILRIQQVVRGDSAAYFCASSPPSLSGNTIYFGEGSWLTVV.

This clone was picked up one time. The chain couples TRBV2 to TRBJ1-3; no reliable D call. The ends were cut back, 0 bases at V and 3 bases at J, with 6 bases in the middle. The CDR3 is made up of 14 amino acids. Germline-derived CDR1 and CDR2 are SNHLY and FYNNEI. The CDR3 DNA reads TGTGCCAGCAGTGAAGCCCGGGATGGAAACACCATATATTTT. Amino acids: CASSEARDGNTIYF.

The V and J genes are TRBV30 and TRBJ1-4; tentatively, D is TRBD1 (6 bases). V shed 2 bases and J shed 7 bases, with 11 bases lying between them. CDR1 is GTSNPN and CDR2 is SVGIG in the germline V gene (reference sequence). The CDR3 length is 13 residues. This CDR3 is CAWSRQDFEKLFF. The DNA of the CDR3 is TGTGCCTGGAGTAGACAGGACTTTGAAAAACTGTTTTTT.

The chain uses TRBV4-2 and TRBJ2-3; D might be TRBD1 (6 bases). The CDR3 has 15 amino acids. From germline, CDR1 is LGHNA and CDR2 YNFKEQ. Trimming took 0 bases from V and 3 from J, leaving 10 bases between them. The CDR3 spells CASSQDGQLTDTQYF. CDR3 DNA: TGTGCCAGCAGCCAAGATGGACAGTTGACAGATACGCAGTATTTT.

The sample holds a few counts of this clone. The chain couples TRBV5-1 to TRBJ1-1; TRBD1 matches 7 bases. CDR1 and CDR2 (germline): SGHRS, YFSETQ. With 4 bases clipped from V and 3 bases from J, the junction kept 3 bases outside the gene matches. The CDR3 extends over 13 amino acids. The CDR3 reads CASSVQGDTEAFF. The CDR3 DNA reads as TGCGCCAGCAGCGTGCAGGGGGACACTGAAGCTTTCTTT.

V and J are TRBV7-9 and TRBJ1-4; maybe TRBD1 (6 bases). The CDR3 sequence is 14 residues long. CDR1 and CDR2 from the germline V gene are SEHNR and FQNEAQ (reference sequence). V was trimmed by 6 bases and J by 3 bases, leaving 11 bases between them. This CDR3 reads CASRLDSSNEKLFF. The DNA for the CDR3 is TGTGCCAGCAGGCTGGACAGCTCTAATGAAAAACTGTTTTTT.